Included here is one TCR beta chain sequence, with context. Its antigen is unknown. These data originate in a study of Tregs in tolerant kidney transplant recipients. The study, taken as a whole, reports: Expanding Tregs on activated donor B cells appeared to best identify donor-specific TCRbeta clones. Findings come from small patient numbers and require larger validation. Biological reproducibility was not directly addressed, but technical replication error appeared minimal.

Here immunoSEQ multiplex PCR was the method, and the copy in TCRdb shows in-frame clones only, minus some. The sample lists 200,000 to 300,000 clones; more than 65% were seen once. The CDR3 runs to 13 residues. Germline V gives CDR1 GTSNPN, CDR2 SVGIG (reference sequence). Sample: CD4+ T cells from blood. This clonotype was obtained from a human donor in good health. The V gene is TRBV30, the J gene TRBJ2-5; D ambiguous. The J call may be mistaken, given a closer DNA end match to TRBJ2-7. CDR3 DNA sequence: TGTGCCTGGAGTGTACCCATTCTTTACGAGCAGTACTTC. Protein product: CAWSVPILYEQYF.